This entry is about one TCR beta chain. The V segment lost 4 bases and the J segment 8 bases; nucleotides outside the gene matches: 15. The CDR3 consists of 16 residues. The germline CDR1 and CDR2 sequences are SGHRS and YFSETQ. Per the original methods: Cell counts per sample came from amplifying reference gene primers. The data were produced by immunoSEQ multiplex PCR, yet TCRdb's version contains in-frame clones alone and is incomplete. Clone size and the V and J calls come from that table; the DNA yielded D and trimming. The table has a few hundred thousand clones, about nine tenths seen once. The data are from a study of blood T cell repertoires in COVID-19. Across the whole study: Spain, Italy and the United States supplied samples that represented acute and convalescent COVID-19. Sample material is recorded as cDNA or gDNA derived from T cells, B-cell-depleted T cells, or PBMCs.

This TCR was recovered from a woman aged 30 to 39 with active or convalescent COVID-19. This chain uses TRBV5-1 with TRBJ2-1, with TRBD2 identical over 7 bases. Material: peripheral blood. The CDR3 protein is CASSLDYSGPGDEQFF. As DNA, the CDR3 is TGCGCCAGCAGCCTAGATTATAGCGGGCCGGGAGATGAGCAGTTCTTC. Using reference TRBV5-1 and TRBJ2-1 for the parts outside the CDR3, the full variable domain is KAGVTQTPRYLIKTRGQQVTLSCSPISGHRSVSWYQQTPGQGLQFLFEYFSETQRNKGNFPGRFSGRQFSNSRSEMNVSTLELGDSALYLCASSLDYSGPGDEQFFGPGTRLTVL.